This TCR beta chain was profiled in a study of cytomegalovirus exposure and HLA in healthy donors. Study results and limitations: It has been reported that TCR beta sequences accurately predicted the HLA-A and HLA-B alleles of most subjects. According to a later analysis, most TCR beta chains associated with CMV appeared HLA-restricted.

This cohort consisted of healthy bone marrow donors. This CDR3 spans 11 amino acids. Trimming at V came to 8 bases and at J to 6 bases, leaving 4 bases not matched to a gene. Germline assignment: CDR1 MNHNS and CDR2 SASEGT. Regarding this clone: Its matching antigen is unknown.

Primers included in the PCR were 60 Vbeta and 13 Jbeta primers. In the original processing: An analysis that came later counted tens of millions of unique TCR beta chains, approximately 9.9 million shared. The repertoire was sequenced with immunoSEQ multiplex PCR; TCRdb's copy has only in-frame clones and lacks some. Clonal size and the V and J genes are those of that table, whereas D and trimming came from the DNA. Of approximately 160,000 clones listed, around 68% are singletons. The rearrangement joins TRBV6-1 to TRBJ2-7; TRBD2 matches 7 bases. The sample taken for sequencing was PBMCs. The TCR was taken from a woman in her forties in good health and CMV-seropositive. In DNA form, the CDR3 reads TGTGCCAGCGTCGGGGGGTTCGAGCAGTACTTC. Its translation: CASVGGFEQYF.